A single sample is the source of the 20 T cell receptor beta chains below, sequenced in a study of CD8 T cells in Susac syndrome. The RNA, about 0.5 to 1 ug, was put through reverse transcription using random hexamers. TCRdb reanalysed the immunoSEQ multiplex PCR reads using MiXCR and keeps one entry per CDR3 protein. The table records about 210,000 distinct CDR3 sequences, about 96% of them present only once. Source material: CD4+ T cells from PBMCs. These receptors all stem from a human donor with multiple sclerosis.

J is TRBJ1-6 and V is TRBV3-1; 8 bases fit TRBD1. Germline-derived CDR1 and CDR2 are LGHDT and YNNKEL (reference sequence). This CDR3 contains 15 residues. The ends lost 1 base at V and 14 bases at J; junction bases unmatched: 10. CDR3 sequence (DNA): TGTGCCAGCAGCCAAGCGGGCAGGGGGCGATTCACCCTCCACTTT. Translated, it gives CASSQAGRGRFTLHF.

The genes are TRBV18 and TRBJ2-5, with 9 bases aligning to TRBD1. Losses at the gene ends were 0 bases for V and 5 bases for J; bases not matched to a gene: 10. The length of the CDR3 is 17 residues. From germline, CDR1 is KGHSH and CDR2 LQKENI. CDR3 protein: CASSPPFSGQGLETQYF. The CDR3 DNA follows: TGTGCCAGCTCACCACCGTTTTCGGGACAGGGATTGGAGACCCAGTACTTC.

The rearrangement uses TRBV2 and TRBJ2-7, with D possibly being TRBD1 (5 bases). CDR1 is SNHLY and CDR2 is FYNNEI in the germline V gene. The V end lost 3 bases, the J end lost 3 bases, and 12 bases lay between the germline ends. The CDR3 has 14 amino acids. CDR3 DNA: TGTGCCAGCAGTGAGCTAGGGGTAGACTACGAGCAGTACTTC. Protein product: CASSELGVDYEQYF.

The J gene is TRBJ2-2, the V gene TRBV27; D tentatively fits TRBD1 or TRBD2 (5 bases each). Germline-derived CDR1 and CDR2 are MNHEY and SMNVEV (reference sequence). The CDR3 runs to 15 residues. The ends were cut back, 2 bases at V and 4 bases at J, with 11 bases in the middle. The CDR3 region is CASSLAGRVTGELFF. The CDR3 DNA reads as TGTGCCAGCAGTTTAGCAGGGAGAGTCACCGGGGAGCTGTTTTTT.

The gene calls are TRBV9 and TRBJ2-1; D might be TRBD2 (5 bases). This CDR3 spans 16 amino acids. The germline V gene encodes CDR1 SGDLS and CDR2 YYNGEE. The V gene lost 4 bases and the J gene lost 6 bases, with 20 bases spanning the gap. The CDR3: CASSTSSFKNGNEQFF. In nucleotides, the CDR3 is TGTGCCAGCAGCACCTCTAGCTTTAAGAATGGCAATGAGCAGTTCTTC.

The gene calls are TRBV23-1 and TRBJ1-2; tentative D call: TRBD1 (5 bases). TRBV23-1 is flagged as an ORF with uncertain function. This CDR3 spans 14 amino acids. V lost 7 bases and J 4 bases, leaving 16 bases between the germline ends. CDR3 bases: TGCGCCAGCACCCGGGGGGGGTCGAGCTATGGCTACACCTTC. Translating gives CASTRGGSSYGYTF.

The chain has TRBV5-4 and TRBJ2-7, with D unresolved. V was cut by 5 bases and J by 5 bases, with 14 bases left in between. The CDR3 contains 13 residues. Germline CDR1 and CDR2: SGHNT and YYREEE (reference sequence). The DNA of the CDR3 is TGTGCCAGCAGACCGGTACACCGGGACGAGCAGTACTTC. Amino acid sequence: CASRPVHRDEQYF.

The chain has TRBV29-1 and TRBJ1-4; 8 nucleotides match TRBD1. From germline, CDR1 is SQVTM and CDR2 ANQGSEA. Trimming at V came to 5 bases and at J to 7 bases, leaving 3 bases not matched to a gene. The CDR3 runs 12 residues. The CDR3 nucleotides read TGCAGCGTTAACAGGGGGTCTGAAAAACTGTTTTTT. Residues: CSVNRGSEKLFF. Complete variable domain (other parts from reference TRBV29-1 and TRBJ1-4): SAVISQKPSRDICQRGTSLTIQCQVDSQVTMMFWYRQQPGQSLTLIATANQGSEATYESGFVIDKFPISRPNLTFSTLTVSNMSPEDSSIYLCSVNRGSEKLFFGSGTQLSVL.

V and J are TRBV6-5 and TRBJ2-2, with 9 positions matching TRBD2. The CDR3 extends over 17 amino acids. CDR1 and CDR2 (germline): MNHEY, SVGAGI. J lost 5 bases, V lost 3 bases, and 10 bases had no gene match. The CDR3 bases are TGTGCCAGCAGTTATAGACTAGCGGTATCACGGACCGGGGAGCTGTTTTTT. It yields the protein CASSYRLAVSRTGELFF.

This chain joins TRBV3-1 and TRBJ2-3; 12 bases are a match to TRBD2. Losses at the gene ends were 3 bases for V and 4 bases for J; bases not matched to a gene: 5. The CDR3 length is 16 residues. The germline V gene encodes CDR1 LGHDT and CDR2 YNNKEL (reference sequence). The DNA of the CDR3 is TGTGCCAGCAGCCAGACTAGCGGGAGAATCTCAGATACGCAGTATTTT. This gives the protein CASSQTSGRISDTQYF.

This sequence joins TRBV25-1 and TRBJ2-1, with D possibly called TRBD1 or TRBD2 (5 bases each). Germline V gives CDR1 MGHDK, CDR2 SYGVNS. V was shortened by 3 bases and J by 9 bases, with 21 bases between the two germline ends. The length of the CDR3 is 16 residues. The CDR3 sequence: CASSDARGRAVGEQFF. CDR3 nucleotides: TGTGCCAGCAGTGACGCGAGGGGCAGGGCAGTGGGTGAGCAGTTCTTC. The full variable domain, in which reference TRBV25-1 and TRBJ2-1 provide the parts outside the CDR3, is EADIYQTPRYLVIGTGKKITLECSQTMGHDKMYWYQQDPGMELHLIHYSYGVNSTEKGDLSSESTVSRIRTEHFPLTLESARPSHTSQYLCASSDARGRAVGEQFFGPGTRLTVL.

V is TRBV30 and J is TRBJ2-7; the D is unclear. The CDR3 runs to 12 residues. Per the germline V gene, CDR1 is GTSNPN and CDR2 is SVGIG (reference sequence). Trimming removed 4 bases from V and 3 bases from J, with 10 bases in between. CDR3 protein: CAWNRGRYEQYF. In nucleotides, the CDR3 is TGTGCCTGGAATCGCGGACGCTACGAGCAGTACTTC.

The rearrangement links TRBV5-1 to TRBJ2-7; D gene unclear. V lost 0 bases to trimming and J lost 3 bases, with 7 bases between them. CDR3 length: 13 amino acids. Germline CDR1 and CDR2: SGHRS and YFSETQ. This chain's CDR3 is CASSLAGNYEQYF. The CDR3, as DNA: TGCGCCAGCAGCTTGGCTGGGAACTACGAGCAGTACTTC.

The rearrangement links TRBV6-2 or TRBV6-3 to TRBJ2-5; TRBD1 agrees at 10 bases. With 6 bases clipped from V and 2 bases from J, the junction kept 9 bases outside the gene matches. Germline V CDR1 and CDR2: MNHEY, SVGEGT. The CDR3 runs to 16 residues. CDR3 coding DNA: TGTGCCAGCAGGCGCCCGTTGGGACAGGGGCAAGAGACCCAGTACTTC. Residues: CASRRPLGQGQETQYF.

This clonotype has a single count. CDR3 nucleotides: TGTGCCAGCAGCCTACAGGGCCTGTCAGCCAAAAACATTCAGTACTTC. This sequence encodes CASSLQGLSAKNIQYF. This chain uses TRBV28 with TRBJ2-4; TRBD1 is a possible D gene (6 bases). Germline CDR1 and CDR2: MDHEN and SYDVKM. V was trimmed by 6 bases and J by 0 bases, leaving 15 bases between them. The CDR3 covers 16 residues.

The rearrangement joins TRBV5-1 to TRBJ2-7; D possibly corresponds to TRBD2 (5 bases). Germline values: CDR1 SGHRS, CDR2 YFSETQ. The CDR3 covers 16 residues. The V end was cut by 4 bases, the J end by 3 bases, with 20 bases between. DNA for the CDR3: TGCGCCAGCAGCACCCCCCCTGGGAGTTCTTACTACGAGCAGTACTTC. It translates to CASSTPPGSSYYEQYF. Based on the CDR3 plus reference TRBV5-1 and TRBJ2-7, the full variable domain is KAGVTQTPRYLIKTRGQQVTLSCSPISGHRSVSWYQQTPGQGLQFLFEYFSETQRNKGNFPGRFSGRQFSNSRSEMNVSTLELGDSALYLCASSTPPGSSYYEQYFGPGTRLTVT.

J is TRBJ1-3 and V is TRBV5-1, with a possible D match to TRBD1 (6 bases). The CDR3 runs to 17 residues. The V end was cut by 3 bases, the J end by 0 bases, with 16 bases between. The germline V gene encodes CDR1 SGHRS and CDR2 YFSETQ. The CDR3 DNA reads TGCGCCAGCAGCTCTGGACAGATCCGTCTCTCTGGAAACACCATATATTTT. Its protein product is CASSSGQIRLSGNTIYF.

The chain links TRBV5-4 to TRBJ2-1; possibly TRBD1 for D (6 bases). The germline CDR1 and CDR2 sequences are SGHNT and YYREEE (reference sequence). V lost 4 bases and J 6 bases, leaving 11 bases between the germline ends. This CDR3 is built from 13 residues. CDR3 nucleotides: TGTGCCAGCAGCCTACAGGGTGGCAATGAGCAGTTCTTC. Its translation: CASSLQGGNEQFF.

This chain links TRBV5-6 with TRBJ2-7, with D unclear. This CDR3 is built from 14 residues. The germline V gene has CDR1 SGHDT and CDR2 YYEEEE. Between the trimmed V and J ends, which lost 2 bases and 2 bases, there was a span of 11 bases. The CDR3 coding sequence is TGTGCCAGCAGCTTCGCCCAGACAACCTACGAGCAGTACTTC. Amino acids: CASSFAQTTYEQYF.

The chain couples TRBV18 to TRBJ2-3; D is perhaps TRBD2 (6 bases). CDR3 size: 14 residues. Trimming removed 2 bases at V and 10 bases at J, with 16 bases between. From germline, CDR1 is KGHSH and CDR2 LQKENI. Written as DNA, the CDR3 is TGTGCCAGCTCACCAAGACTAGATCCCGGGGCGCAGTATTTT. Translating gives CASSPRLDPGAQYF.